This T cell receptor (beta chain) comes out of a study of memory CD4+ T cells and cytomegalovirus serostatus. The method was immunoSEQ multiplex PCR; TCRdb's version includes in-frame clones alone and lacks a portion of them. The sample has 40,000 to 50,000 clones, 75% to 85% seen once. Single viable CD3+CD4+CD8-CD45RO+ cells were sorted as the memory CD4+ T cells. CDR3 length: 17 residues. The germline V gene encodes CDR1 LGHNA and CDR2 YSLEER. V gave up 1 base and J gave up 8 bases, with 21 bases separating them. This chain links TRBV4-3 with TRBJ2-1; D unclear. The sequencing sample was made of memory CD4+ T cells from blood. The clonotype was recovered from an adult in good health and CMV-seronegative. The CDR3 loop reads CASSQGVVVASPDEQFF. The CDR3 region has the DNA TGCGCCAGCAGCCAAGGAGTGGTGGTAGCCAGCCCTGATGAGCAGTTCTTC.